Here is one T cell receptor beta chain with its context. Antigen specificity is unknown. Germline assignment: CDR1 MNHEY and CDR2 SVGAGI. V lost 2 bases and J 1 base, leaving 15 bases between the germline ends. The CDR3 is made up of 17 amino acids. This specimen comes from a study of yellow fever vaccine responses in identical twins. TCRdb passed the RT-PCR reads through MiXCR, listing each CDR3 protein once. The sample yields roughly 960 distinct CDR3 sequences, roughly 84% seen once. Study-wide findings and caveats: Twins' vaccine T cell response reportedly gave the appearance of partial convergence and partial personalization.

This receptor was obtained from a female donor who received the yellow fever vaccine. Sequencing used T cells from blood (PBMCs), unsorted or a sorted subset (not recorded which), obtained before or after yellow fever vaccination (not recorded which). The J gene is TRBJ1-5, the V gene TRBV6-5; D unclear. CDR3 in amino acids: CASSYGRAGESNQPQHF. The CDR3 bases are TGTGCCAGCAGTTACGGACGGGCGGGAGAGAGCAATCAGCCCCAGCATTTT.